The present TCR beta chain was sequenced within a study of OX40 agonist ivuxolimab in advanced cancers. Across the whole study: Among those enrolled, mean age was around 60 years (range 23 to 79) and 75% to 85% were male. Study-level points and caveats: CD4+ and CD8+ T cells in blood underwent clonal expansion by week 6 at 0.1 to 3.0 mg/kg.

People who had autoimmune disease history or systemic immunosuppression were excluded. On this clone: The antigen remains undetermined.

The table came from immunoSEQ multiplex PCR; TCRdb's copy has only in-frame clones and leaves some out. This table has about 40,000 clones, approximately 81% appearing once. The CDR3 spans 13 residues. With 5 bases removed from V and 1 base from J, the gap between germline ends came to 8 bases. The germline V gene has CDR1 LNHDA and CDR2 SQIVND (reference sequence). The chain combines TRBV19 with TRBJ1-1, with D possibly being TRBD1 (5 bases). The sequence was obtained from an adult with an advanced solid tumor such as melanoma, head and neck, liver or kidney cancer. Sequencing used CD4+ or CD8+ T cells sorted from blood, obtained in a trial of the OX40 agonist ivuxolimab. Here the CDR3 reads CASSATGNTEAFF. In DNA, the CDR3 is TGTGCCAGTAGTGCCACAGGGAACACTGAAGCTTTCTTT.